This T cell receptor (beta chain) was profiled in a study of T cell responses to AZD1222 COVID-19 vaccine. General study findings and limits: Nearly half of the spike-specific TCRs reportedly recognize variant regions that carry no mutations. With two AZD1222 doses given, Spike-specific TCR breadth and depth both rose.

Data came from immunoSEQ multiplex PCR; TCRdb stores just in-frame clones and leaves some out. The data hold 35,000 to 50,000 clones, with around 80% observed a single time. Details on this clone: As yet, its antigen is unknown.

This CDR3 contains 15 residues. The germline V gene has CDR1 MNHEY and CDR2 SVGEGT. V was trimmed by 4 bases and J by 0 bases, leaving 10 bases between them. The chain carries TRBV6-2 or TRBV6-3 and TRBJ1-5; D is unresolved. The sequence derives from an adult who received the MenACWY meningococcal vaccine as a control. Sequences were derived from peripheral blood, sampled 28 days after the second dose of the MenACWY control vaccine. Here the CDR3 DNA reads TGTGCCAGCAGTTCCCTGGGTTATAGCAATCAGCCCCAGCATTTT. It is translated as CASSSLGYSNQPQHF.